This TCR beta chain was captured by sequencing in a study of technical replicates of blood from several donors. Clones were read by immunoSEQ multiplex PCR, and TCRdb kept only the in-frame ones, dropping some. The sample has roughly 93,000 clones; 95% are singletons. Losses at the gene ends were 5 bases for V and 5 bases for J; bases not matched to a gene: 13. This CDR3 has 16 residues. Germline V gene data show CDR1 as MNHNY and CDR2 as SVGAGI (reference sequence). This clone came up once. The sequenced sample consisted of T cells isolated from PBMCs. This clonotype originated in a human donor in good health. The J gene is TRBJ2-5, the V gene TRBV6-6; 8 bases are shared with TRBD2. CDR3 sequence: CASSPSRGGREETQYF. For the CDR3, the DNA is TGTGCCAGCAGTCCTTCCCGCGGGGGGCGGGAGGAGACCCAGTACTTC.